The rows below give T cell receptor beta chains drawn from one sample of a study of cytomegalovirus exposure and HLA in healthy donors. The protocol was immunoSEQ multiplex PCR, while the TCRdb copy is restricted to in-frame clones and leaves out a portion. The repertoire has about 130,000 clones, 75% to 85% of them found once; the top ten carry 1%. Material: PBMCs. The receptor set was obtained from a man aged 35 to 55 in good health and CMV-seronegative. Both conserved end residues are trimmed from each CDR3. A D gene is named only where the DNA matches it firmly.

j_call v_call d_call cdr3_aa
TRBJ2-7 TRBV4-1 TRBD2 ASSQSGTSSYEQY
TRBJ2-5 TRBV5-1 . ASRLIGAQYETQY
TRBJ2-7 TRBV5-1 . ASSPSSPYYEQY
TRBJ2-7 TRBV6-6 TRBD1 ASSPRDSSYEQY
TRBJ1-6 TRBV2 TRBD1 ASSETGQGNSPLH
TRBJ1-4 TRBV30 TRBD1 AWSKTGSEKLF
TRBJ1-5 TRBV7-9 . ASSAGQGNNQPQH
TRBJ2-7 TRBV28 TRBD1 ASSSTDRVTSYEQY
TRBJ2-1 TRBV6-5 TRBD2 ASSYHGLAGDNEQF
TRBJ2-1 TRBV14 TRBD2 ASSLVAGGPKDEQF
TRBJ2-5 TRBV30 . AWSPKGAMMETQY
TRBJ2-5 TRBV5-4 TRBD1 ASSSVVGTGNLGGISQY
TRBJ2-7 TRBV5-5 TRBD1 ASSSLPGTDYEQY
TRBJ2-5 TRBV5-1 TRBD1 ASSQGASKETQY
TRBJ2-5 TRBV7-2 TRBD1 ASSRGPRETQY
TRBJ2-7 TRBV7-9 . ASSSSGPYEQY
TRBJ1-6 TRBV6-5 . ASSEPGGLAPLH
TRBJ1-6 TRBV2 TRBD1 ASSEGTGGSPLH
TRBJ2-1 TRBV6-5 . ASSRKNSGQF
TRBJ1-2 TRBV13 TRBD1 ASSYNRGLNYGYT
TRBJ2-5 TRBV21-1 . ASSILPLAGAEETQY
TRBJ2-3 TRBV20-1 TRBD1 SAGTANTQY
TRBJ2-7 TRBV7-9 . ASSVVGAYEQY
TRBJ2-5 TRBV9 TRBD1 ASSVGVGGSETQY
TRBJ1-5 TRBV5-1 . ASSSFGGDQPQH
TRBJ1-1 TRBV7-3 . ASSSQGRSEAF
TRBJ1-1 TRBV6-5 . ASSSQPNSEAF
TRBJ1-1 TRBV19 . ASTGQRLNTEAF
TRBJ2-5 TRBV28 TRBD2 ASSSAARSGRETQY
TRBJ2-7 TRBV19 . ASGYALEGEQY
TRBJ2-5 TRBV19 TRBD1 ASGQGYETQY
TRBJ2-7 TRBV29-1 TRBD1 SGGTDPFEQY
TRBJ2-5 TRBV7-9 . ASLRGAGQETQY
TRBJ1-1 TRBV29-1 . SVEVSWGGGAF
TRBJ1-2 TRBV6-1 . ASSEDASGAYGYT
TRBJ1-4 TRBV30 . AWSVPRLGGKLF
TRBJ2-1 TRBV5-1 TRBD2 ASSLGLAGGEQF
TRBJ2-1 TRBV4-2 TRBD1 ASSQDRGQRQF
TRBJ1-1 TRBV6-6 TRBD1 ASSSLTGTEAF
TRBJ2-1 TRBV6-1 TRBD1 ASGLTGNNEQF
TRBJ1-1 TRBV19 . ASSVVRGTVNTEAF
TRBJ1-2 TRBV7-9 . ASSSGQKYGYT
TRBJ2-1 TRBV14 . ASSQDFGRGEGEQF
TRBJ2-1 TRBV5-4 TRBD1 ASRGQGDYEQF
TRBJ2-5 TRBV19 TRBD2 ASSIQGGETQY